The present T cell receptor (beta chain) was sequenced within a study of blood T cell repertoires in COVID-19 (TCRdb year 2020). In the study overall: Samples covering the acute and convalescent phases of COVID-19 were provided by collaborators in the United States, Italy and Spain. The prospective study material was composed of cDNA or gDNA derived from T cells, B-cell-depleted T cells, or PBMCs. The dataset comprised deeply sampled blood TCRbeta repertoires from subjects exposed to, actively infected with, or recovered from COVID-19. A freely available public database, intended as a resource for researchers studying the immune response to SARS-CoV-2, is where the repertoires were released. The samples were drawn from the first 160 participants of the ongoing ImmuneRACE study and from about 1,200 subjects provided by 6 global collaborators. Sample metadata almost always included a de-identified subject ID, COVID-19 status, age in years and sex. Where HLA class I and class II types were available, the types were taken from metadata supplied by the sample provider, not from assay-based typing. Results and caveats for the whole study, not just this receptor: How much clinical and demographic metadata was included differed by source and by participant, and the metadata was provided uncurated.

Each collaborating institution followed its own protocols to collect whole blood in K2EDTA tubes. For TCRbeta analysis, collaborators shipped samples in one of three forms: frozen whole blood, isolated PBMCs, or DNA extracted from either of those sample types. With regard to this clone: The antigen it binds to is not known. Per-base quality was not reported, and no clone a single base away is much larger than it.

Taken from cysteine to phenylalanine, the CDR3 has 14 residues. The DNA shown is the 42-base CDR3, in frame from base 1. Trimmed from V: 0 bases; trimmed from J: 4 bases; junction bases lacking a gene match: 3. In the germline V gene, CDR1 corresponds to SGHDT and CDR2 to YYEEEE. TCRbeta CDR3 regions were amplified from genomic DNA using the immunoSEQ Assay, a bias-controlled multiplex PCR. The study's own analysis went as follows. Within the assay, amplification of reference gene primers was used to estimate how many nucleated cells each sample contained. To quantify the absolute abundance of each unique TCRbeta CDR3 rearrangement, sequence reads were collapsed and filtered. For each sample, productive Simpson clonality was calculated as the square root of Simpson's diversity index over productive rearrangements. This immuneACCESS table, as held by TCRdb, lists in-frame sequences with V and J called but not all clones. Of the missing ones, under half trace to an unresolved V gene in checked studies; the others have no known cause. V and J calls and clone size are given by that table; D and trimming were obtained from the DNA. The sample contains about 110,000 clones, just over 75% of them found a single time. The ten largest make up roughly 3.8% of the sample.

The receptor was isolated from a woman over 75 with acute or convalescent COVID-19. This chain joins TRBV5-6 to TRBJ2-5; a stretch of 7 junction bases matches TRBD2. Sequenced: peripheral blood. For the CDR3, the sequence is CASSLERGAETQYF. The sequence in DNA is TGTGCCAGCAGCTTGGAGCGGGGAGCAGAGACCCAGTACTTC.